The 9 T cell receptor beta chains below were found in one sample sequenced in a study of PD-1 blockade in classical Hodgkin lymphoma. The time point is: cycle 4 day 1 (C4D1), after about 6 weeks of nivolumab. There was relapse after autologous stem cell transplantation in every patient, and there was variation in brentuximab vedotin exposure. The data were produced by immunoSEQ multiplex PCR, yet TCRdb's version contains in-frame clones alone and is incomplete. The sample records some 110,000 clones, approximately 89% being singletons. Specimen: peripheral blood mononuclear cells (PBMCs), collected before the fourth cycle of nivolumab. The receptors were gathered from a human donor with classical Hodgkin lymphoma.

This clone was detected only once. The chain joins TRBV5-1 to TRBJ2-7; D perhaps matches TRBD1 (6 bases). The CDR3 contains 15 residues. V was shortened by 4 bases and J by 0 bases, with 14 bases between the two germline ends. CDR1 and CDR2 (germline): SGHRS, YFSETQ. The CDR3 nucleotides read TGCGCCAGCAGCATGACAGGATCCAGCTCCTACGAGCAGTACTTC. It translates to CASSMTGSSSYEQYF.

This chain connects TRBV4-3 to TRBJ2-3; 15 nucleotides align to TRBD2. Germline CDR1 LGHNA, CDR2 YSLEER. The ends lost 1 base at V and 9 bases at J; junction bases unmatched: 11. The CDR3 sequence is 18 residues long. DNA for the CDR3: TGCGCCAGCAGCCAAGCTCTTAGGACTAGCGGGAGGGCATGGACGCAGTATTTT. Translating it yields CASSQALRTSGRAWTQYF.

The chain is built from TRBV11-1 and TRBJ2-7, with 7 nucleotides matching TRBD2. This CDR3 has 14 amino acids. Looked up from germline, CDR1 is SGHAT and CDR2 is FQDESV (reference sequence). V was clipped by 2 bases and J by 0 bases; unmatched bases: 1. CDR3 DNA: TGTGCCAGCAGCTTACTAGCGGACTCCTACGAGCAGTACTTC. Residues: CASSLLADSYEQYF.

The rearrangement uses TRBV10-3 and TRBJ2-7; D remains unclear. V dropped 6 bases and J dropped 1 base, with 10 bases sitting between them. The CDR3 runs to 13 residues. CDR1 and CDR2 (germline): ENHRY, SYGVKD. The CDR3 nucleotides are TGTGCCATCAGCTCCGAATGGTCCTACGAGCAGTACTTC. Residues: CAISSEWSYEQYF.

The chain recombines TRBV5-4 with TRBJ1-1; 8 bases match TRBD1. The ends lost 0 bases at V and 2 bases at J; junction bases unmatched: 6. CDR1 and CDR2 (germline): SGHNT, YYREEE (reference sequence). This CDR3 spans 16 amino acids. The CDR3 sequence is CASSLDPGQANTEAFF. In DNA form, the CDR3 reads TGTGCCAGCAGCTTGGACCCGGGACAGGCTAACACTGAAGCTTTCTTT.

This clone was seen once. The chain combines TRBV9 with TRBJ2-1, with TRBD2 matching 9 bases. The J segment lost 8 bases and the V segment lost 4 bases, leaving 16 bases of the junction unmatched. The germline V gene encodes CDR1 SGDLS and CDR2 YYNGEE. The CDR3 is made up of 17 amino acids. The CDR3 DNA reads as TGTGCCAGCAGCACCCACCCGGGGCGGGAGGGCGCGGATGAGCAGTTCTTC. Its protein is CASSTHPGREGADEQFF.

In nucleotides, the CDR3 is TGCGCCAGCAGCCAAGACAGGGACACTGAAGCTTTCTTT. It translates to CASSQDRDTEAFF. The gene calls are TRBV4-3 and TRBJ1-1; D is perhaps TRBD1 (5 bases). Trimming removed 0 bases from V and 3 bases from J, with 5 bases in between. This CDR3 comprises 13 residues. In germline, CDR1 is LGHNA, CDR2 YSLEER.

The rearrangement joins TRBV29-1 to TRBJ1-4; weak D call: TRBD1 (5 bases). With 6 bases removed from V and 8 bases from J, the gap between germline ends came to 13 bases. There are 12 residues in the CDR3. CDR1 is SQVTM and CDR2 is ANQGSEA in the germline V gene. The CDR3 DNA follows: TGCAGCGTGGCGGAGGGACGGGAAAAACTGTTTTTT. Translating it yields CSVAEGREKLFF.

This chain joins TRBV27 and TRBJ1-5; D is uncertain. The V gene lost 5 bases and the J gene lost 4 bases, with 18 bases spanning the gap. The germline CDR1 and CDR2 sequences are MNHEY and SMNVEV (reference sequence). CDR3 length: 16 residues. CDR3 coding DNA: TGTGCCAGCAGTGCTTCAGGACGAACTAGGAATCAGCCCCAGCATTTT. This translates into CASSASGRTRNQPQHF.